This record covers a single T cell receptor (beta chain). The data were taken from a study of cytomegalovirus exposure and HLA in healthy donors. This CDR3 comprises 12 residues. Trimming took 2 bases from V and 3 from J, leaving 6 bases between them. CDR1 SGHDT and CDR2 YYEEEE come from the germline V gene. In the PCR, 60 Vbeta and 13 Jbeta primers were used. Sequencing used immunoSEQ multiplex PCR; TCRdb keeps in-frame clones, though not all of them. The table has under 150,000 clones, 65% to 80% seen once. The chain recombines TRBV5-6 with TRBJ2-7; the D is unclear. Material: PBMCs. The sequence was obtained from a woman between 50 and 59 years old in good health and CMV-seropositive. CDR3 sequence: CASSFSRYEQYF. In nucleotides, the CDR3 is TGTGCCAGCAGCTTTAGCCGCTACGAGCAGTACTTC.